A selection of T cell receptor beta chains follows, all from one sample in a study of cytomegalovirus exposure and HLA in healthy donors. Clones were read by immunoSEQ multiplex PCR, and TCRdb kept only the in-frame ones, dropping some. The profile shows approximately 100,000 clones, more than 75% of them singletons. Sequenced: PBMCs. These receptors all stem from a woman in her 50s in good health and CMV-seropositive. The CDR3 runs from the conserved cysteine through the conserved F or W. The order of the fields is D gene, V gene, J gene, clone size, CDR3 protein, CDR3 DNA. The D gene is left open where the match is weak. Expanded clones are given a class, and other clones once, few, many or no size at all.

d_gene: TRBD1; v_gene: TRBV9; j_gene: TRBJ2-7; abundance: -; CDR3aa: CASSVGDSPYEQYF; CDR3nt: TGTGCCAGCAGCGTAGGGGACAGTCCCTACGAGCAGTACTTC
d_gene: -; v_gene: TRBV29-1; j_gene: TRBJ1-1; abundance: -; CDR3aa: CSAREGLNTEAFF; CDR3nt: TGCAGCGCCAGGGAGGGATTGAACACTGAAGCTTTCTTT
d_gene: TRBD1; v_gene: TRBV27; j_gene: TRBJ1-1; abundance: few; CDR3aa: CASSSDRGRNTEAFF; CDR3nt: TGTGCCAGCAGTTCCGACAGGGGTCGGAACACTGAAGCTTTCTTT
d_gene: -; v_gene: TRBV30; j_gene: TRBJ1-2; abundance: -; CDR3aa: CAWSSGVGGYTF; CDR3nt: TGTGCCTGGAGTTCAGGGGTGGGAGGCTACACCTTC
d_gene: -; v_gene: TRBV6-5; j_gene: TRBJ1-2; abundance: -; CDR3aa: CASSSGLSRRGYTF; CDR3nt: TGTGCCAGCAGTTCAGGGTTGTCACGAAGAGGCTACACCTTC
d_gene: -; v_gene: TRBV2; j_gene: TRBJ2-7; abundance: -; CDR3aa: CASSEGRYEQYF; CDR3nt: TGTGCCAGCAGTGAAGGCCGGTACGAGCAGTACTTC
d_gene: -; v_gene: TRBV2; j_gene: TRBJ1-2; abundance: -; CDR3aa: CASSGARNYGYTF; CDR3nt: TGTGCCAGCAGTGGGGCCAGGAACTATGGCTACACCTTC
d_gene: TRBD1; v_gene: TRBV19; j_gene: TRBJ2-2; abundance: -; CDR3aa: CASSDRATGELFF; CDR3nt: TGTGCCAGTAGCGACAGGGCGACAGGGGAGCTGTTTTTT
d_gene: TRBD2; v_gene: TRBV2; j_gene: TRBJ2-7; abundance: few; CDR3aa: CASMSTSGRPEQYF; CDR3nt: TGTGCCAGCATGTCGACTAGCGGGAGGCCAGAGCAGTACTTC
d_gene: -; v_gene: TRBV6-5; j_gene: TRBJ2-5; abundance: -; CDR3aa: CASSYSREGVQETQYF; CDR3nt: TGTGCCAGCAGTTACTCGAGGGAGGGGGTTCAAGAGACCCAGTACTTC
d_gene: TRBD2; v_gene: TRBV2; j_gene: TRBJ2-7; abundance: -; CDR3aa: CASSATSGRSYEQYF; CDR3nt: TGTGCCAGCAGCGCTACTAGCGGCCGTTCCTACGAGCAGTACTTC
d_gene: -; v_gene: TRBV6-5; j_gene: TRBJ1-2; abundance: -; CDR3aa: CASSYSTGGRYTF; CDR3nt: TGTGCCAGCAGTTACTCCACTGGTGGGCGCTACACCTTC